This is a list of T cell receptor beta chains from one sample in a study of cytomegalovirus exposure and HLA in healthy donors. Generated by immunoSEQ multiplex PCR, the TCRdb table keeps only in-frame clones and is missing some. Of about 200,000 clones detected, 79% appear once; the ten largest clones hold about 1.8%. The sample consisted of PBMCs. The source is a man in his fifties in good health and CMV-seronegative. The CDR3 runs from the conserved cysteine through the conserved F or W. Each record gives: D gene, clone size, V gene, J gene, CDR3 DNA, CDR3 protein. D genes are given only for firm matches. Clone size is stated in some rows and not others, as once, few, many or a class when expanded.

TRBD1	.	TRBV6-1	TRBJ1-1	TGTGCCAGCAGTGGCGGACAGGGTTTCTCGTTGAACACTGAAGCTTTCTTT	CASSGGQGFSLNTEAFF
TRBD2	once	TRBV9	TRBJ2-3	TGTGCCAGCAGCGGGACGGGAGGGCTCACAGATACGCAGTATTTT	CASSGTGGLTDTQYF
TRBD2	.	TRBV28	TRBJ2-2	TGTGCCAGCAGTTTAGCGGGAGGGACCGGGGAGCTGTTTTTT	CASSLAGGTGELFF
TRBD1	.	TRBV5-4	TRBJ1-2	TGTGCCAGCAGCTCTAGGGGACAGGGGGGCGGCTACACCTTC	CASSSRGQGGGYTF
.	.	TRBV7-7	TRBJ2-3	TGTGCCAGCAGCTTAGACCACGGAGATACGCAGTATTTT	CASSLDHGDTQYF
TRBD1	.	TRBV28	TRBJ2-1	TGTGCCAGCAGTTTAAGCGGACAGGGCTCCTACAATGAGCAGTTCTTC	CASSLSGQGSYNEQFF
TRBD1	.	TRBV5-1	TRBJ2-1	TGCGCCAGCAGCGCACAAAACAGGGGGCCGGATGAGCAGTTCTTC	CASSAQNRGPDEQFF
.	.	TRBV19	TRBJ2-7	TGTGCCAGTAGTATCGGGAACGAGCAGTACTTC	CASSIGNEQYF
.	.	TRBV5-1	TRBJ2-1	TGCGCCAGCAGCTTGGCCGGACTATATGGCTACAATGAGCAGTTCTTC	CASSLAGLYGYNEQFF
.	.	TRBV2	TRBJ2-7	TGTGCCAGCAGCCGGGAGTACGAGCAGTACTTC	CASSREYEQYF
TRBD2	.	TRBV28	TRBJ2-5	TGTGCCAGCAGCCAAGCGGGAGGGTTACGAGAGACCCAGTACTTC	CASSQAGGLRETQYF
.	.	TRBV9	TRBJ2-7	TGTGCCAGCAGCCCCCATGGGCAGCCGGACGAGCAGTACTTC	CASSPHGQPDEQYF
TRBD1	.	TRBV2	TRBJ1-1	TGTGCCAGCAGCCGACAGGGTTGGAACACTGAAGCTTTCTTT	CASSRQGWNTEAFF
TRBD1	.	TRBV5-1	TRBJ1-3	TGCGCCAGCAGCGGGGGACAGGGGCCAGGAAACACCATATATTTT	CASSGGQGPGNTIYF
TRBD2	once	TRBV11-2	TRBJ2-7	TGTGCCAGCAGCTTAGAGGTCGGGAGGAGCTACGAGCAGTACTTC	CASSLEVGRSYEQYF
TRBD2	.	TRBV5-6	TRBJ2-3	TGTGCCAGCAGCTTGGGCTGGAGCGGGAGGCCTACCGACACAGATACGCAGTATTTT	CASSLGWSGRPTDTDTQYF
.	.	TRBV20-1	TRBJ2-7	TGCAGTGCCCCCACGGTGTACGAGCAGTACTTC	CSAPTVYEQYF
TRBD1	.	TRBV13	TRBJ2-3	TGTGCCAGCAGCTTATGGATAGGGACAGGGGAGGAAGATACGCAGTATTTT	CASSLWIGTGEEDTQYF
.	.	TRBV18	TRBJ1-2	TGTGCCAGCTCACGAGACGGAGGGGCCACTAACTATGGCTACACCTTC	CASSRDGGATNYGYTF
.	.	TRBV6-5	TRBJ2-2	TGTGCCAGCAGTTACGATAGCGGGAACACCGGGGAGCTGTTTTTT	CASSYDSGNTGELFF
.	.	TRBV27	TRBJ1-5	TGTGCCAGCAGTTTATTTTTCACGGAGAATCAGCCCCAGCATTTT	CASSLFFTENQPQHF
TRBD1	.	TRBV2	TRBJ1-5	TGTGCCAGCGGTGGGACAGGGGGCCGAAAGGGTGGTCAGCCCCAGCATTTT	CASGGTGGRKGGQPQHF
.	.	TRBV27	TRBJ2-6	TGTGCCAGCAGTGGGAGCTCTGGGGCCAACGTCCTGACTTTC	CASSGSSGANVLTF
.	.	TRBV19	TRBJ1-3	TGTGCCAGTAGGGTGAGCTCTGGAAACACCATATATTTT	CASRVSSGNTIYF
TRBD2	.	TRBV29-1	TRBJ2-7	TGCAGCGTTGAAGTACTAGCGGACTCCTACGAGCAGTACTTC	CSVEVLADSYEQYF
.	.	TRBV27	TRBJ2-7	TGTGCCAGCAGGGCGGGACAGCACCCTCTGAGCTACGAGCAGTACTTC	CASRAGQHPLSYEQYF
.	.	TRBV29-1	TRBJ2-1	TGCAGCGGGGGACTCTCTAATGAGCAGTTCTTC	CSGGLSNEQFF
TRBD1	.	TRBV6-5	TRBJ2-7	TGTGCCAGCAGTCCTACGGTGGGACAGACCTACGAGCAGTACTTC	CASSPTVGQTYEQYF
.	.	TRBV25-1	TRBJ1-4	TGTGCCAGCGGGTTGAGGACACCACGGGATGAAAAACTGTTTTTT	CASGLRTPRDEKLFF
TRBD2	few	TRBV5-6	TRBJ2-7	TGTGCCAGCAGCTTCGCGGGAGTGAGGGAGCAGTACTTC	CASSFAGVREQYF
.	.	TRBV5-6	TRBJ1-5	TGTGCCAGCAGCTTGAAGGGAGGTCAGCCCCAGCATTTT	CASSLKGGQPQHF
.	few	TRBV5-1	TRBJ1-4	TGCGCCAGCAGCTTGGGGGGGCTAGGTGAAAAACTGTTTTTT	CASSLGGLGEKLFF
TRBD1	.	TRBV2	TRBJ2-3	TGTGCCAGCAGTCCCAAGACAGGGGGCGAAGGTGATACGCAGTATTTT	CASSPKTGGEGDTQYF
TRBD2	few	TRBV5-5	TRBJ2-7	TGTGCCAGCAGCTTGGTCGGGTCTAGCGGCTACGAGCAGTACTTC	CASSLVGSSGYEQYF
.	.	TRBV18	TRBJ2-2	TGTGCCAGCTCAACGTTTCAGGGCACCGGGGAGCTGTTTTTT	CASSTFQGTGELFF
.	few	TRBV6-1	TRBJ2-1	TGTGCCAGCAGTGAAGAGTGGTCAGGGTCGAATGAGCAGTTCTTC	CASSEEWSGSNEQFF
TRBD1	.	TRBV18	TRBJ1-2	TGTGCCAGCTCTGTAGTTGTGGGACAGTATAACTATGGCTACACCTTC	CASSVVVGQYNYGYTF
.	.	TRBV6-5	TRBJ1-1	TGTGCCAGCAGTTCTCGAGGACCTCAGGGGGAAGCTTTCTTT	CASSSRGPQGEAFF
TRBD2	.	TRBV6-4	TRBJ2-1	TGTGCCAGCAGCAGCCAGCCCAAAACCGGGAGCGGGAGCGATGAGCAGTTCTTC	CASSSQPKTGSGSDEQFF
TRBD1	once	TRBV18	TRBJ2-3	TGTGCCAGCTCACCCCCGGGACAGGGGAGAGATACGCAGTATTTT	CASSPPGQGRDTQYF
.	.	TRBV30	TRBJ2-3	TGTGCCTGGGCGAGCTCCCACGCGGATACGCAGTATTTT	CAWASSHADTQYF
.	few	TRBV5-1	TRBJ2-1	TGCGCCAGCAGCCCCGCGGAAGCCTACAATGAGCAGTTCTTC	CASSPAEAYNEQFF